This entry lists 7 T cell receptor beta chains sequenced from one sample in a study of shared clonotypes between healthy human individuals. Assay used: immunoSEQ multiplex PCR; TCRdb lists only in-frame clones, some missing. The sample lists more than 400,000 clones, approximately 81% seen once, with over 9.5% in the top ten. Specimen: PBMCs. All receptors derive from a woman aged 40 to 50 in good health. Some clones in this sample may be carry-over from other donors' samples.

The chain has TRBV11-2 and TRBJ2-7; D may be TRBD2 (6 bases). The length of the CDR3 is 15 residues. V lost 5 bases and J lost 1, with 15 bases in between. Per the germline V gene, CDR1 is SGHAT and CDR2 is FQNNGV. CDR3 sequence reads: CASSHGGIASYEQYF. CDR3 sequence (DNA): TGTGCCAGCAGCCATGGAGGGATAGCATCCTACGAGCAGTACTTC.

The chain links TRBV7-6 to TRBJ2-7; D is uncertain. This CDR3 contains 13 residues. V was trimmed by 5 bases and J by 3 bases, leaving 11 bases between them. The germline V gene has CDR1 SGHVS and CDR2 FNYEAQ. CDR3 coding DNA: TGTGCCAGCAGCCAAGGGATCTTCTACGAGCAGTACTTC. The encoded protein is CASSQGIFYEQYF.

This clone was detected once. The rearrangement uses TRBV4-2 and TRBJ2-1, with 7 nucleotides matching TRBD2. Losses at the gene ends were 4 bases for V and 6 bases for J; bases not matched to a gene: 15. This CDR3 has 17 amino acids. From germline, CDR1 is LGHNA and CDR2 YNFKEQ. Here the CDR3 reads CASSPRRTGGFLNEQFF. The CDR3 region has the DNA TGTGCCAGCAGCCCTAGACGTACGGGAGGATTCCTCAATGAGCAGTTCTTC.

The V gene is TRBV5-1, the J gene TRBJ1-1; 8 bases are a match to TRBD1. Trimming at V came to 3 bases and at J to 3 bases, leaving 7 bases not matched to a gene. The CDR3 totals 15 residues. The germline V gene encodes CDR1 SGHRS and CDR2 YFSETQ. This chain's CDR3 is CASSSQGAGDTEAFF. The DNA of the CDR3 is TGCGCCAGCAGCTCCCAGGGGGCGGGTGACACTGAAGCTTTCTTT.

The chain is built from TRBV7-3 and TRBJ2-4; D is ambiguous. CDR1 is SGHTA and CDR2 is FQGTGA in the germline V gene. V was trimmed by 8 bases and J by 4 bases, leaving 3 bases between them. CDR3 length equals 10 residues. The CDR3, as DNA: TGTGCCAGCCCGAAAAACATTCAGTACTTC. Amino acid sequence: CASPKNIQYF.

On this clone itself: Since a far larger clone is one base different, this is likely a read error. This same CDR3 is encoded by further DNA sequences in the sample. The rearrangement uses TRBV4-1 and TRBJ1-1, with a tentative D call TRBD1 (5 bases). V was cut by 4 bases and J by 5 bases, with 20 bases left in between. There are 16 residues in the CDR3. The V gene's germline CDR1 is MGHRA and CDR2 YSYEKL. Written as DNA, the CDR3 is TGCGCCAGCAGCCCCTTAGGGCAGGGAGGTAATACTGAAGCTTTCTTT. This codes for CASSPLGQGGNTEAFF.

The chain combines TRBV11-2 with TRBJ2-3; 10 bases line up with TRBD2. Unmatched junction bases numbered 2, after V lost 3 bases and J lost 2 bases. The CDR3 runs to 15 residues. Germline CDR1 is SGHAT and CDR2 is FQNNGV. For the CDR3, the DNA is TGTGCCAGCAGCTTTGGGACTAGCGCCACAGATACGCAGTATTTT. The encoded protein is CASSFGTSATDTQYF. The whole variable domain, filled in from reference TRBV11-2 and TRBJ2-3, reads EAGVAQSPRYKIIEKRQSVAFWCNPISGHATLYWYQQILGQGPKLLIQFQNNGVVDDSQLPKDRFSAERLKGVDSTLKIQPAKLEDSAVYLCASSFGTSATDTQYFGPGTRLTVL.